Below, one TCR beta chain is given with its context. This record comes from a study of PD-L1 blockade in urothelial cancer. For the study at large: Atezolizumab therapy began for patients in 2014, dosed at 1,200 mg intravenously every 3 weeks. Earlier, patients had received 0 to 3 chemotherapy regimens. At 3 weeks (second dose) and 6 weeks after starting treatment, blood was analyzed. The median T cell count in blood samples was approximately 140,000.

Germline V gene data show CDR1 as MNHNY and CDR2 as SVGAGI (reference sequence). V lost 2 bases and J lost 3, with 13 bases in between. This CDR3 region has 15 residues. Sequencing was performed with immunoSEQ multiplex PCR; in TCRdb, only in-frame clones are kept and a portion is missing. The data show about 91,000 clones, 83% seen once. Specified time point: peripheral blood 6 weeks after treatment start. The rearrangement uses TRBV6-6 and TRBJ1-2; D unclear. This clonotype originated in a man between 65 and 85 years old with urothelial cancer. The input for sequencing was PBMCs, taken around atezolizumab (anti-PD-L1) treatment. In nucleotides, the CDR3 is TGTGCCAGCAGTTACGGTACGGGTTTCTACTATGGCTACACCTTC. Translation gives CASSYGTGFYYGYTF.